This T cell receptor (beta chain) was recorded in a study of spatial heterogeneity in lung cancer. CDR3 length: 13 residues. Between the trimmed V and J ends, which lost 4 bases and 3 bases, there was a span of 10 bases. Germline-derived CDR1 and CDR2 are SQVTM and ANQGSEA. The study, taken as a whole, reports: Intratumoral expanded alpha and beta TCR counts were found to track tumor mutation counts.

The sample's time point: sample taken at primary tumor resection. MiXCR was run by TCRdb on the 5' RACE reads, yielding one entry per CDR3 protein. The profile covers approximately 7,600 distinct CDR3 sequences, with more than 13% appearing a single time and approximately 10% taken by the ten largest. In its sample, this clonotype was seen many times. Its antigen is not known. The library was prepared for alpha chains; this beta chain is a stray read, so its frequency means little. J is TRBJ1-5 and V is TRBV29-1; maybe TRBD1 (6 bases). Sequenced here: lung tumor tissue, sampled at surgery. The receptor was isolated from a female donor with early-stage non-small cell lung cancer. The CDR3, as DNA: TGCAGCGTTGTAGGGGACAACAATCAGCCCCAGCATTTT. This codes for CSVVGDNNQPQHF. Combining the CDR3 with reference TRBV29-1 and TRBJ1-5 gives the whole variable domain SAVISQKPSRDICQRGTSLTIQCQVDSQVTMMFWYRQQPGQSLTLIATANQGSEATYESGFVIDKFPISRPNLTFSTLTVSNMSPEDSSIYLCSVVGDNNQPQHFGDGTRLSIL.